The 11 T cell receptor beta chains below were found in one sample sequenced in a study of blood T cell repertoires in COVID-19. Profiling relied on immunoSEQ multiplex PCR, and the TCRdb table lists in-frame clones only, not all of them. The top ten hold more than 7% of the sample, which has hundreds of thousands of clones, around 83% seen once. Sequenced material: peripheral blood. These receptors were obtained from a man older than 75 with acute or convalescent COVID-19.

The chain carries TRBV6-5 and TRBJ1-2; D is undetermined. Germline CDR1 MNHEY, CDR2 SVGAGI. The V gene lost 2 bases and the J gene lost 4 bases, with 17 bases spanning the gap. The CDR3 has 16 residues. CDR3 loop: CASSYLRGSGVYGYTF. CDR3 nucleotides: TGTGCCAGCAGTTACCTCCGGGGTTCCGGGGTCTATGGCTACACCTTC.

The chain uses TRBV7-7 and TRBJ1-4, with D perhaps matching TRBD1 (6 bases). The V and J ends lost 2 bases and 6 bases respectively, with 7 bases between them. The CDR3 runs 13 residues. Germline V CDR1 and CDR2: SSHAT, FNYEAQ (reference sequence). CDR3 DNA: TGTGCCAGCAGCTTACCAGGGGATGAAAAACTGTTTTTT. Its protein is CASSLPGDEKLFF.

This clone was recorded only once. CDR3 sequence reads: CASSSGTGVAGELFF. As DNA, the CDR3 is TGTGCCAGCAGTTCCGGGACAGGGGTCGCCGGGGAGCTGTTTTTT. The chain recombines TRBV2 with TRBJ2-2; 10 bases agree with TRBD1. V lost 5 bases to trimming and J lost 6 bases; unmatched junction nucleotides: 6. This CDR3 has 15 amino acids. CDR1 and CDR2 from the germline V gene are SNHLY and FYNNEI.

This clone appeared a few times. The chain uses TRBV6-1 and TRBJ1-4; no clear D. Trimming took 3 bases from V and 2 from J, leaving 13 bases between them. The CDR3 contains 16 residues. Germline V gene sequence: CDR1 MNHNS, CDR2 SASEGT. Written as DNA, the CDR3 is TGTGCCAGCAGTGACTTCCCGAGCGTTACTAATGAAAAACTGTTTTTT. Translating it yields CASSDFPSVTNEKLFF.

This clone appeared a single time. The J gene is TRBJ1-6, the V gene TRBV6-5, with 8 positions matching TRBD1. Germline CDR1 reads MNHEY; CDR2 reads SVGAGI. Germline trimming cut 7 bases from V and 6 bases from J; bases unmatched to any gene: 8. The CDR3 runs to 15 residues. CDR3 in amino acids: CASIRAGGPNSPLHF. The CDR3 DNA reads TGTGCCAGCATTAGGGCAGGGGGCCCTAATTCACCCCTCCACTTT.

A remark on this clone: Other DNA sequences in the same sample also yield this CDR3. This chain joins TRBV24-1 and TRBJ2-5, with a weak D call TRBD1 (5 bases). Trimming stripped 1 base from V and 4 bases from J, with 6 bases between. The CDR3 length is 13 residues. Germline CDR1 reads KGHDR; CDR2 reads SFDVKD. The CDR3 protein is CATSDFRGETQYF. DNA of the CDR3: TGTGCCACCAGTGATTTTAGGGGAGAGACCCAGTACTTC.

The V and J genes are TRBV24-1 and TRBJ2-1; 14 bases are a match to TRBD2. This CDR3 has 17 amino acids. Germline V CDR1 and CDR2: KGHDR, SFDVKD. With 1 base clipped from V and 7 bases from J, the junction kept 5 bases outside the gene matches. CDR3 coding DNA: TGTGCCACCAGTGATTTAATTAGGACTAGCGGGAGGAATGAGCAGTTCTTC. Protein product: CATSDLIRTSGRNEQFF.

Here the CDR3 DNA reads TGTGCCAGCATCTCGGACAGGGGGAAGGGCTACACCTTC. It specifies CASISDRGKGYTF. This chain links TRBV2 with TRBJ1-2; 10 bases fit TRBD1. Trimming removed 7 bases from V and 8 bases from J; junction bases left unmatched: 7. Germline CDR1 is SNHLY and CDR2 is FYNNEI. There are 13 residues in the CDR3.

The chain employs TRBV15 and TRBJ2-7, with 13 nucleotides matching TRBD2. V shed 3 bases, J shed 0 bases, and the junction held 5 bases outside the gene matches. The CDR3 has 17 residues. The germline CDR1 and CDR2 sequences are LNHNV and YYDKDF (reference sequence). CDR3 in DNA: TGTGCCACCAGCAGTGATGGGACTAGCGGGGCCTCCTACGAGCAGTACTTC. Translation gives CATSSDGTSGASYEQYF.

The genes are TRBV14 and TRBJ2-7; possible D gene TRBD1, 5 bases. There are 14 residues in the CDR3. The germline CDR1 and CDR2 sequences are SGHDN and FVKESK. The V end lost 0 bases, the J end lost 1 base, and 7 bases lay between the germline ends. CDR3 nucleotide sequence: TGTGCCAGCAGCCAAGATTACAGGTCCTACGAGCAGTACTTC. As protein: CASSQDYRSYEQYF. Filled out from reference TRBV14 and TRBJ2-7, the complete variable domain reads EAGVTQFPSHSVIEKGQTVTLRCDPISGHDNLYWYRRVMGKEIKFLLHFVKESKQDESGMPNNRFLAERTGGTYSTLKVQPAELEDSGVYFCASSQDYRSYEQYFGPGTRLTVT.

In this sample, this clone turned up a few times. This chain joins TRBV7-3 and TRBJ1-2, with TRBD1 as a possible D gene (5 bases). Germline CDR1 SGHTA, CDR2 FQGTGA. The ends were cut back, 2 bases at V and 3 bases at J, with 7 bases in the middle. The CDR3 spans 13 residues. CDR3 nucleotides: TGTGCCAGCAGCTTATGGGGGGACTATGGCTACACCTTC. This gives the protein CASSLWGDYGYTF.